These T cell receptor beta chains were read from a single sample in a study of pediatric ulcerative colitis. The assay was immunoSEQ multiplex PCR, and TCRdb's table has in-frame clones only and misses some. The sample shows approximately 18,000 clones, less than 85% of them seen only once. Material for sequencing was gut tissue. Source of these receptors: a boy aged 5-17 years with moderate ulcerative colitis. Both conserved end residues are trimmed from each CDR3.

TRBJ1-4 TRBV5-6 ASSLPPGTRNEKLF
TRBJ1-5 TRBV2 ASSGTGGRIQPQH
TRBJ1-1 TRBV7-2 ASSGLVGTEAF
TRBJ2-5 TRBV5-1 ASSFQQGQETQY
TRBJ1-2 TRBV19 ASSKTGTGFYGYT
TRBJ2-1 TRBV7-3 ASSLTRYNEQF
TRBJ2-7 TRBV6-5 ASYGTLTYEQY
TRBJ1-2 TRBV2 ASSQAVNYGYT
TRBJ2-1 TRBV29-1 SVGRYNEQF
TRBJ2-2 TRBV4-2 ASSQDATSGGPTGELF
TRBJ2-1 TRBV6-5 ASSYMRGGFFNEQF
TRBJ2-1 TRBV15 ATSPPGVRGASNEQF
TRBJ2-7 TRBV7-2 ASSGRVSYEQY